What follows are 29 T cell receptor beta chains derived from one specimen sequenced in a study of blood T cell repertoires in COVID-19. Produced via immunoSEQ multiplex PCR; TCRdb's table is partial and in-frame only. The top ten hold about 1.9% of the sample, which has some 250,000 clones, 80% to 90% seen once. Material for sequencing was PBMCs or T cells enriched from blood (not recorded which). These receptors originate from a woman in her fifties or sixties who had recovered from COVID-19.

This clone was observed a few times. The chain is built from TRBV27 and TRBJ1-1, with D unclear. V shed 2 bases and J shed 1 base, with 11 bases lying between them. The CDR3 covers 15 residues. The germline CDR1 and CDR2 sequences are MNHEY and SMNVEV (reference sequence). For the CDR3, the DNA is TGTGCCAGCAGTTTAGATTGGGGAGGGAACACTGAAGCTTTCTTT. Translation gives CASSLDWGGNTEAFF.

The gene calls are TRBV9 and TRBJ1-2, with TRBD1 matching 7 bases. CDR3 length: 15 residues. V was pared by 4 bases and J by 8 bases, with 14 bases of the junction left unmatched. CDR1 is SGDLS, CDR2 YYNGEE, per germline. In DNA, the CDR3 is TGTGCCAGCAGCCTCCAGGCTGACAGGGCTCGCGGCTACACCTTC. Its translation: CASSLQADRARGYTF.

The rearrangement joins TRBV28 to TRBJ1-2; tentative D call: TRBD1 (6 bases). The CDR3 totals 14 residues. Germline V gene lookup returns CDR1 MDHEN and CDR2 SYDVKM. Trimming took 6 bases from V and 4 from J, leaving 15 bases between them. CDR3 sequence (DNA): TGTGCCAGCAGCCCTCCGGGACACATCTATGGCTACACCTTC. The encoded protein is CASSPPGHIYGYTF.

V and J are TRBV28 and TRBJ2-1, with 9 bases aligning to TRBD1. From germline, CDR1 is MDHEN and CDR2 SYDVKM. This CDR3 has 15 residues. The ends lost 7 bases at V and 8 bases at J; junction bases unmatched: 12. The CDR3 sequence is CASTPGGTGLHEQFF. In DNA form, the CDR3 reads TGTGCCAGCACCCCTGGTGGGACAGGGTTACATGAGCAGTTCTTC.

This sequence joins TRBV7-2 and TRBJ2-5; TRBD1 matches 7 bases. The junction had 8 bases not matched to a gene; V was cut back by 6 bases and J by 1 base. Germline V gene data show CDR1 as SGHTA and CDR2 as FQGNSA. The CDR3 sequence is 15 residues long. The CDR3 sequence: CASRSRAGGQETQYF. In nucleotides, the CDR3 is TGTGCCAGCAGATCCAGGGCAGGGGGCCAAGAGACCCAGTACTTC.

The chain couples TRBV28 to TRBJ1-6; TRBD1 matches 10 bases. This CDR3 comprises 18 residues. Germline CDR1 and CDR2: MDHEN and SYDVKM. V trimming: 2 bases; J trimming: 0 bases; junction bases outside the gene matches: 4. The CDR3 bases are TGTGCCAGCAGTTTAATGGGACAGGGGTTCTCCTATAATTCACCCCTCCACTTT. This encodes CASSLMGQGFSYNSPLHF. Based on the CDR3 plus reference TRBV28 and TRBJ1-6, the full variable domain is DVKVTQSSRYLVKRTGEKVFLECVQDMDHENMFWYRQDPGLGLRLIYFSYDVKMKEKGDIPEGYSVSREKKERFSLILESASTNQTSMYLCASSLMGQGFSYNSPLHFGNGTRLTVT.

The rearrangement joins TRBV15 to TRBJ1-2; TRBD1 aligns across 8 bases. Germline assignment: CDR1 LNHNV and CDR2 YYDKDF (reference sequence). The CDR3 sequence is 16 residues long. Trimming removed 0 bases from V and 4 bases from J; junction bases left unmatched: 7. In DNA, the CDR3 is TGTGCCACCAGCAGAGATTTACAGGGGGAGAGCTATGGCTACACCTTC. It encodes CATSRDLQGESYGYTF.

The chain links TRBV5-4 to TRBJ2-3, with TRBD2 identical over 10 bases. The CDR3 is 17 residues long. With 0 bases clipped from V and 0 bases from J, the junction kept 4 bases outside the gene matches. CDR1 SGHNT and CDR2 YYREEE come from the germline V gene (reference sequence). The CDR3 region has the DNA TGTGCCAGCAGCTTGGTTGGGACTAGCGCTAGCACAGATACGCAGTATTTT. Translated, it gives CASSLVGTSASTDTQYF.

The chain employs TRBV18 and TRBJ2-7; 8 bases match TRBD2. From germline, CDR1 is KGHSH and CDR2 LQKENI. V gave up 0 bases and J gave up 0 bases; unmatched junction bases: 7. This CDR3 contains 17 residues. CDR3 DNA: TGTGCCAGCTCACCACCGCTCGAGCGGGAGAGCTCCTACGAGCAGTACTTC. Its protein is CASSPPLERESSYEQYF.

The CDR3 DNA reads as TGTGCCAGCAGCTTGGCCCCAGGGCTAGAACAAGAGACCCAGTACTTC. Its translation: CASSLAPGLEQETQYF. The V and J genes are TRBV5-5 and TRBJ2-5; D is perhaps TRBD1 (5 bases). Between the trimmed V and J ends, which lost 0 bases and 2 bases, there was a span of 14 bases. Germline assignment: CDR1 SGHKS and CDR2 YYEKEE (reference sequence). The CDR3 is 16 amino acids. Full variable domain (rest looked up from reference TRBV5-5 and TRBJ2-5): DAGVTQSPTHLIKTRGQQVTLRCSPISGHKSVSWYQQVLGQGPQFIFQYYEKEERGRGNFPDRFSARQFPNYSSELNVNALLLGDSALYLCASSLAPGLEQETQYFGPGTRLLVL.

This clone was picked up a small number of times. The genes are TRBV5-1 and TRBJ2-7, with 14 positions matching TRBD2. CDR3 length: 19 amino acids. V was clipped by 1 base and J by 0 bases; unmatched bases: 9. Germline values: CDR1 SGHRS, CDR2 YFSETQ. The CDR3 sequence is CASSLRSGLAGDASYEQYF. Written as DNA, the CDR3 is TGCGCCAGCAGCTTGCGATCGGGACTAGCGGGAGATGCCTCCTACGAGCAGTACTTC.

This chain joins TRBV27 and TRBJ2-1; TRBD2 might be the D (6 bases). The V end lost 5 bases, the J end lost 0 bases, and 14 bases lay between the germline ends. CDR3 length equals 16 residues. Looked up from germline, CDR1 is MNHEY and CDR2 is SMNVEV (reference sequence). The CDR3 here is CASSPYLADSYNEQFF. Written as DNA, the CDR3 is TGTGCCAGCAGTCCTTATTTAGCGGACTCCTACAATGAGCAGTTCTTC.

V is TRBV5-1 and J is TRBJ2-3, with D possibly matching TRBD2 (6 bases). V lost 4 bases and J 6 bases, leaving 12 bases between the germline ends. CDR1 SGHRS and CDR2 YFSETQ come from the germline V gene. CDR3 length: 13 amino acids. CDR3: CASSATAGDTQYF. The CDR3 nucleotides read TGCGCCAGCAGCGCGACGGCGGGGGATACGCAGTATTTT. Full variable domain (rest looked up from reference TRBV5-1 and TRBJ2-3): KAGVTQTPRYLIKTRGQQVTLSCSPISGHRSVSWYQQTPGQGLQFLFEYFSETQRNKGNFPGRFSGRQFSNSRSEMNVSTLELGDSALYLCASSATAGDTQYFGPGTRLTVL.

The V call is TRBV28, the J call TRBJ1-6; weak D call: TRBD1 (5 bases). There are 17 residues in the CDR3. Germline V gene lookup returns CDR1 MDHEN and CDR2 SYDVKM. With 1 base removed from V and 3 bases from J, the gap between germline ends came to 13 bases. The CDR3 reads CASSLLAQDIYNSPLHF. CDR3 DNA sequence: TGTGCCAGCAGTTTATTGGCACAGGACATCTATAATTCACCCCTCCACTTT.

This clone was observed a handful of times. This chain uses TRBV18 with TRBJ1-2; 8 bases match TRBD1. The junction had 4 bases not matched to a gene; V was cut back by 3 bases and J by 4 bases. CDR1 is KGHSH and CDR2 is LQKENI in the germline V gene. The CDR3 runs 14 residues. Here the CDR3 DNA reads TGTGCCAGCTCACCGGCGGACAGGGCCTATGGCTACACCTTC. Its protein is CASSPADRAYGYTF.

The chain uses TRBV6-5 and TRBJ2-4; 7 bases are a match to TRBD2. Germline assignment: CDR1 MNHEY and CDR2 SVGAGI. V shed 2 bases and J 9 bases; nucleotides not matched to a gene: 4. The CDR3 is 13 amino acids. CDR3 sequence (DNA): TGTGCCAGCAGTTACGCCCCGGGGGGCATTCAGTACTTC. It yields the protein CASSYAPGGIQYF.

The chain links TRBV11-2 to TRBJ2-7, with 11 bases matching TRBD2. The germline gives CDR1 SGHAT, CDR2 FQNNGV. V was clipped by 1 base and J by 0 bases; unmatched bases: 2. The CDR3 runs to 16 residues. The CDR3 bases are TGTGCCAGCAGCTTAGCTACTAGCGGGAGCTCCTACGAGCAGTACTTC. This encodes CASSLATSGSSYEQYF.

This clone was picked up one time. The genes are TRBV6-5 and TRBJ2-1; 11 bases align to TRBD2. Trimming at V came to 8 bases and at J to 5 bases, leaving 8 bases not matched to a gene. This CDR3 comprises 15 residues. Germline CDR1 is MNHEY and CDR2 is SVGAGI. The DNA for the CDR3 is TGTGCCAGCCCGGGACTAGCGGCAGGGGACAATGAGCAGTTCTTC. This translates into CASPGLAAGDNEQFF.

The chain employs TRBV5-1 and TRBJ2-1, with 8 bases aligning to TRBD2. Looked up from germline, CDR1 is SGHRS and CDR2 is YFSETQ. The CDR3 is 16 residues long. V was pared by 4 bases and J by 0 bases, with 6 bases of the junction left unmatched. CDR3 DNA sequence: TGCGCCAGCAGCACTACCGGGACTAGCTCCTACAATGAGCAGTTCTTC. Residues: CASSTTGTSSYNEQFF. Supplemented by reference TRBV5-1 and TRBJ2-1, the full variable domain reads KAGVTQTPRYLIKTRGQQVTLSCSPISGHRSVSWYQQTPGQGLQFLFEYFSETQRNKGNFPGRFSGRQFSNSRSEMNVSTLELGDSALYLCASSTTGTSSYNEQFFGPGTRLTVL.

The CDR3 nucleotides read TGTGCCAGCCGGGACAGGGAGGGGCTCTACGAGCAGTACTTC. Translated: CASRDREGLYEQYF. The V call is TRBV6-5, the J call TRBJ2-7; 9 bases align to TRBD1. V dropped 8 bases and J dropped 3; count of bases not matched to a gene: 8. Germline lookup yields CDR1 MNHEY and CDR2 SVGAGI. The CDR3 covers 14 residues.

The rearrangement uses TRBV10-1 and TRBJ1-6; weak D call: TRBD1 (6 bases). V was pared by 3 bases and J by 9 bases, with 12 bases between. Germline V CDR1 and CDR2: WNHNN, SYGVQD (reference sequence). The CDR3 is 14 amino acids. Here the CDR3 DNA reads TGCGCCAGCAGTGAACAGGGTTTTAGTTCACCCCTCCACTTT. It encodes CASSEQGFSSPLHF.

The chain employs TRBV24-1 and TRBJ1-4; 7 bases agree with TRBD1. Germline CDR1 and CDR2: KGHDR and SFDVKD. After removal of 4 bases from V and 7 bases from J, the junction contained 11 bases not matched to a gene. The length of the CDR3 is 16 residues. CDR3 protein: CATSDPGQGGTEKLFF. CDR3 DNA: TGTGCCACCAGTGACCCGGGGCAGGGGGGAACTGAAAAACTGTTTTTT.

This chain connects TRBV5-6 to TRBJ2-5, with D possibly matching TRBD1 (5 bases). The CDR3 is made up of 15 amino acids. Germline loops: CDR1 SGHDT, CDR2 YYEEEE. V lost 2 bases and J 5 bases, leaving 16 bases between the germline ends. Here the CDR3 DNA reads TGTGCCAGCAGCTTTCTTTTGACCTCAGGGGAGACCCAGTACTTC. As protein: CASSFLLTSGETQYF.

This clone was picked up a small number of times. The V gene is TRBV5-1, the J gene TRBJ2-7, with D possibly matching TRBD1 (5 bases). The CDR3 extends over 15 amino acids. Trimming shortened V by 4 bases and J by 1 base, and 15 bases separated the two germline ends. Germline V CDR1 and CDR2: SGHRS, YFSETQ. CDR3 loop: CASSRLQGPSYEQYF. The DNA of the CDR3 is TGCGCCAGCAGCAGGCTTCAGGGCCCTTCCTACGAGCAGTACTTC.

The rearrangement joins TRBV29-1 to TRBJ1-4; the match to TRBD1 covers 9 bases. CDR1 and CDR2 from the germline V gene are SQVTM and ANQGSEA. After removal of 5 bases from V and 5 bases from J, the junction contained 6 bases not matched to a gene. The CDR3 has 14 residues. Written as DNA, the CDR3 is TGCAGCGTTTACGGGACAGGGAGCAATGAAAAACTGTTTTTT. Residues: CSVYGTGSNEKLFF.

Here the CDR3 DNA reads TGTGCCAGTAGGAAAGACAGGGCTTACACCGGGGAGCTGTTTTTT. Its protein product is CASRKDRAYTGELFF. The gene calls are TRBV19 and TRBJ2-2; 7 bases fit TRBD1. The V gene's germline CDR1 is LNHDA and CDR2 SQIVND (reference sequence). CDR3 length: 15 residues. Unmatched junction bases numbered 7, after V lost 6 bases and J lost 3 bases.

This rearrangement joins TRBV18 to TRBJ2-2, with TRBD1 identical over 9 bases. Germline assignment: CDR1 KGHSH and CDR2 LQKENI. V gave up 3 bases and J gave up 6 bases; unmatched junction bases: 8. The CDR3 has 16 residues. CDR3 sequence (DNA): TGTGCCAGCTCACCGCCTGGGACAGGGTTTCCCGGGGAGCTGTTTTTT. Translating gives CASSPPGTGFPGELFF.

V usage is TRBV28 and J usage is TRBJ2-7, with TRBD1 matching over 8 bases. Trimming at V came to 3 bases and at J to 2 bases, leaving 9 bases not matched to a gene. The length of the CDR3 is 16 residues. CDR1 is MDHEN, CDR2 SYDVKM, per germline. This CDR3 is CASSFFTDRDPYEQYF. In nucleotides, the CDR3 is TGTGCCAGCAGTTTTTTCACGGACAGGGATCCCTACGAGCAGTACTTC.

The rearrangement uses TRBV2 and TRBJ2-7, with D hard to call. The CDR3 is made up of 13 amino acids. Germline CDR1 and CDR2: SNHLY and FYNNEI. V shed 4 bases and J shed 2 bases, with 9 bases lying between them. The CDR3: CASSGQVAYEQYF. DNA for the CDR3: TGTGCCAGCAGTGGGCAGGTTGCCTACGAGCAGTACTTC.